These 20 T cell receptor beta chains share one sample of origin, sequenced in a study of blood T cell repertoires in COVID-19. The repertoire was sequenced with immunoSEQ multiplex PCR; TCRdb's copy has only in-frame clones and lacks some. The sample includes some 120,000 clones, approximately 91% of them seen just once. Sequenced input: peripheral blood. The receptors derive from a woman older than 75 with acute or convalescent COVID-19.

J is TRBJ2-1 and V is TRBV5-1; D might be TRBD1 (6 bases). Germline CDR1 is SGHRS and CDR2 is YFSETQ. CDR3 length equals 16 residues. Trimming cost V 0 bases and J 0 bases, with 10 bases left between them. CDR3 sequence (DNA): TGCGCCAGCAGCTTGGTGGGGGCGGGCTCCTACAATGAGCAGTTCTTC. It specifies CASSLVGAGSYNEQFF.

This rearrangement joins TRBV5-1 to TRBJ2-1; 7 bases map to TRBD2. The CDR3 has 16 amino acids. CDR1 is SGHRS, CDR2 YFSETQ, per germline. V was pared by 1 base and J by 2 bases, with 6 bases of the junction left unmatched. CDR3 coding DNA: TGCGCCAGCAGCTTGTCTCTAGCGGCCCCCTACAATGAGCAGTTCTTC. Translated, it gives CASSLSLAAPYNEQFF.

The J gene is TRBJ2-2, the V gene TRBV4-2, with TRBD2 matching 7 bases. The germline V gene has CDR1 LGHNA and CDR2 YNFKEQ. Losses at the gene ends were 4 bases for V and 10 bases for J; bases not matched to a gene: 9. This CDR3 contains 14 residues. The CDR3 DNA is TGTGCCAGCAGCCTGGGAGCGGGGTATGTGGAGCTGTTTTTT. Its translation is CASSLGAGYVELFF.

The chain is built from TRBV19 and TRBJ1-5; D uncertain. From germline, CDR1 is LNHDA and CDR2 SQIVND (reference sequence). V lost 6 bases to trimming and J lost 6 bases, with 12 bases between them. This CDR3 spans 13 amino acids. This CDR3 is CASRIGSGQPQHF. In DNA, the CDR3 is TGTGCCAGTAGGATCGGATCGGGTCAGCCCCAGCATTTT.

This clone was seen only once. This chain joins TRBV19 and TRBJ2-3; tentatively, D is TRBD1 (5 bases). V was trimmed by 1 base and J by 0 bases, leaving 11 bases between them. The CDR3 totals 16 residues. The germline CDR1 and CDR2 sequences are LNHDA and SQIVND (reference sequence). The CDR3 spells CASSIAGAGSTDTQYF. The CDR3 DNA sequence: TGTGCCAGTAGTATAGCTGGGGCAGGGAGCACAGATACGCAGTATTTT.

The chain employs TRBV3-1 (or the pseudogene TRBV3-2) and TRBJ2-7; 14 nucleotides agree with TRBD2. The CDR3 is 19 residues long. The V gene end was trimmed by 0 bases and the J gene end by 4 bases; junction bases not matched to a gene: 11. The germline CDR1 and CDR2 sequences are LGHDT and YNNKEL (reference sequence). CDR3 sequence reads: CASSQDFRGLAGVEYEQYF. CDR3 bases: TGTGCCAGCAGCCAAGATTTCAGGGGACTAGCGGGAGTGGAATACGAGCAGTACTTC.

V and J are TRBV6-6 and TRBJ1-2; D is unresolved. CDR1 and CDR2 (germline): MNHNY, SVGAGI (reference sequence). V was pared by 7 bases and J by 0 bases, with 6 bases between. This CDR3 contains 12 residues. The CDR3 DNA reads TGTGCCAGCATGGAGGCTAACTATGGCTACACCTTC. This translates into CASMEANYGYTF.

The chain joins TRBV29-1 to TRBJ2-3, with 11 bases matching TRBD2. Germline V gene lookup returns CDR1 SQVTM and CDR2 ANQGSEA. CDR3 size: 14 residues. The V segment lost 7 bases and the J segment 4 bases; nucleotides outside the gene matches: 7. CDR3 loop: CSGGSGRAPDTQYF. The CDR3, as DNA: TGCAGCGGCGGTAGCGGGAGGGCCCCAGATACGCAGTATTTT.

J is TRBJ2-1 and V is TRBV6-5; 9 nucleotides agree with TRBD2. The germline gives CDR1 MNHEY, CDR2 SVGAGI. This CDR3 comprises 15 residues. With 6 bases clipped from V and 1 base from J, the junction kept 4 bases outside the gene matches. DNA of the CDR3: TGTGCCAGCAGAATTAGCGGGAGTTCCTACAATGAGCAGTTCTTC. Translated: CASRISGSSYNEQFF.

The chain employs TRBV6-5 and TRBJ2-1, with D possibly matching TRBD1 (6 bases). The germline V gene encodes CDR1 MNHEY and CDR2 SVGAGI. V gave up 2 bases and J gave up 3 bases, with 8 bases separating them. CDR3 length: 14 residues. The CDR3 region is CASSYMTGYNEQFF. In DNA form, the CDR3 reads TGTGCCAGCAGTTACATGACAGGCTACAATGAGCAGTTCTTC.

This rearrangement joins TRBV13 to TRBJ1-2; D uncertain. The CDR3 has 15 residues. V was shortened by 5 bases and J by 0 bases, with 13 bases between the two germline ends. The germline gives CDR1 PRHDT, CDR2 FYEKMQ (reference sequence). DNA for the CDR3: TGTGCCAGCAGCCCCACCCCGGGAACTAACTATGGCTACACCTTC. Translated, it gives CASSPTPGTNYGYTF.

The chain employs TRBV10-3 and TRBJ2-4; perhaps TRBD2 as D (5 bases). The CDR3 extends over 16 amino acids. Germline loops: CDR1 ENHRY, CDR2 SYGVKD. Trimming pared 1 base from V and 7 bases from J, leaving 17 bases between. The CDR3 DNA follows: TGTGCCATCAGTGAGTATGGGAGCCTCGGATCGAACATTCAGTACTTC. Its translation is CAISEYGSLGSNIQYF.

This clone was seen more than once but under ten times. The J gene is TRBJ1-1, the V gene TRBV5-5; weak D call: TRBD1 (6 bases). Germline CDR1 and CDR2: SGHKS and YYEKEE (reference sequence). The V gene lost 0 bases and the J gene lost 6 bases, with 15 bases spanning the gap. The CDR3 is 15 amino acids. CDR3 amino acids: CASSLVGQGSAEAFF. The CDR3 coding sequence is TGTGCCAGCAGCTTGGTCGGGCAGGGGTCGGCTGAAGCTTTCTTT. Complete variable domain (other parts from reference TRBV5-5 and TRBJ1-1): DAGVTQSPTHLIKTRGQQVTLRCSPISGHKSVSWYQQVLGQGPQFIFQYYEKEERGRGNFPDRFSARQFPNYSSELNVNALLLGDSALYLCASSLVGQGSAEAFFGQGTRLTVV.

V is TRBV19 and J is TRBJ2-4; a possible D gene is TRBD1 (6 bases). V lost 3 bases and J lost 15, with 18 bases in between. The CDR3 extends over 13 amino acids. Germline V gene data show CDR1 as LNHDA and CDR2 as SQIVND (reference sequence). CDR3 nucleotide sequence: TGTGCCAGTAGTATCGGTGGGTCAGGGGACCTGTACTTC. Amino acids: CASSIGGSGDLYF.

The chain uses TRBV4-2 and TRBJ2-5, with 10 nucleotides matching TRBD1. From germline, CDR1 is LGHNA and CDR2 YNFKEQ. This CDR3 spans 15 amino acids. Losses at the gene ends were 8 bases for V and 4 bases for J; bases not matched to a gene: 10. The CDR3 loop is CASRGEWTGGETQYF. The CDR3 nucleotides read TGTGCCAGCCGGGGAGAATGGACAGGGGGAGAGACCCAGTACTTC.

The chain links TRBV11-2 to TRBJ2-1; the match to TRBD2 covers 10 bases. Germline V lookup: CDR1 SGHAT, CDR2 FQNNGV. With V trimmed by 5 bases and J by 5 bases, 6 bases remained unmatched. CDR3 size: 15 residues. CDR3 sequence (DNA): TGTGCCAGCAGCCTAATCAGCGGGGGGGACAATGAGCAGTTCTTC. Translation gives CASSLISGGDNEQFF.

The V call is TRBV10-1, the J call TRBJ1-3; the D is unclear. CDR1 WNHNN and CDR2 SYGVQD come from the germline V gene (reference sequence). V was clipped by 0 bases and J by 9 bases, with 12 bases between them. The CDR3 extends over 14 amino acids. For the CDR3, the DNA is TGCGCCAGCAGTGAGTCCAGCCGAGGCGGCACCATATATTTT. It specifies CASSESSRGGTIYF.

The rearrangement uses TRBV6-6 and TRBJ1-4; TRBD1 aligns across 7 bases. V was pared by 7 bases and J by 8 bases, with 10 bases of the junction left unmatched. There are 14 residues in the CDR3. CDR1 MNHNY and CDR2 SVGAGI come from the germline V gene (reference sequence). This CDR3 is CASIPDRVGEKLFF. As DNA, the CDR3 is TGTGCCAGCATTCCAGACAGGGTGGGCGAAAAACTGTTTTTT.

V is TRBV6-2 or TRBV6-3 and J is TRBJ1-2, with D possibly matching TRBD1 (5 bases). V was clipped by 4 bases and J by 8 bases, with 17 bases between them. This CDR3 region has 14 residues. Germline loops: CDR1 MNHEY, CDR2 SVGEGT. The CDR3 region is CASSWFRGEEGYTF. The DNA of the CDR3 is TGTGCCAGCAGTTGGTTCCGAGGGGAGGAAGGCTACACCTTC.

This chain uses TRBV29-1 with TRBJ2-5; 13 bases are a match to TRBD2. Looked up from germline, CDR1 is SQVTM and CDR2 is ANQGSEA. This CDR3 is 15 amino acids long. V dropped 5 bases and J dropped 5; count of bases not matched to a gene: 8. The CDR3 loop is CSVPRTSGSGETQYF. CDR3 nucleotide sequence: TGCAGCGTTCCCCGGACTAGCGGGAGTGGGGAGACCCAGTACTTC.